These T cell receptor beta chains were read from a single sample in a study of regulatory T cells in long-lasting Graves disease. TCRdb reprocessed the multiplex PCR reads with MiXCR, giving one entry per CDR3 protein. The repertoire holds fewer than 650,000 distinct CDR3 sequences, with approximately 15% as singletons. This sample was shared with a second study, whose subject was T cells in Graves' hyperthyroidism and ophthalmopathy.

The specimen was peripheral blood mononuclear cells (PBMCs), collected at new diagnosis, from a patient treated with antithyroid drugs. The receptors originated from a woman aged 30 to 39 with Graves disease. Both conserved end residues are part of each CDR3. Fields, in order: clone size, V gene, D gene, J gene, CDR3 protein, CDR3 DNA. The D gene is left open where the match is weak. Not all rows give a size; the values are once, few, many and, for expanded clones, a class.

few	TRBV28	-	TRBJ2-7	CASSSGGGAPYGQYF	TGTGCCAGCAGTTCCGGCGGTGGGGCCCCCTACGGGCAGTACTTC
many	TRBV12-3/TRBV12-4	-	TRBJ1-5	CASSTDVQGPAQHF	TGTGCCAGCAGCACCGATGTACAGGGTCCGGCCCAGCATTTT
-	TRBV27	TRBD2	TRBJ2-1	CASSSPGTSYNEQFF	TGTGCCAGCAGTTCACCCGGGACTAGCTACAATGAGCAGTTCTTC
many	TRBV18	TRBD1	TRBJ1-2	CASSPSGQGGYTF	TGTGCCAGCTCACCATCGGGACAGGGCGGCTACACCTTC
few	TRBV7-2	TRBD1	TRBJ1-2	CASRDPGQGDYGYTF	TGTGCCAGCAGAGACCCGGGACAGGGAGACTATGGCTACACCTTC
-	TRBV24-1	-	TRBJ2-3	CATSLAQGNTDTQYF	TGTGCCACCAGTTTAGCCCAAGGGAACACAGATACGCAGTATTTT
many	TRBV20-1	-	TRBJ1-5	CSARVAGLGNQPQHF	TGCAGTGCTAGAGTTGCAGGTCTGGGCAATCAGCCCCAGCATTTT
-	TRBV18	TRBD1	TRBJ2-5	CASSYRQGAGRETQYF	TGTGCCAGCTCATACCGACAGGGAGCTGGTAGGGAGACCCAGTACTTC
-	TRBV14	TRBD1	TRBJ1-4	CASSRNRGRAEKLFF	TGTGCCAGCAGCCGTAACAGGGGGCGCGCTGAAAAACTGTTTTTT
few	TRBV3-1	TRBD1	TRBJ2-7	CASSNPGQGAYEQYF	TGTGCCAGCAGCAACCCAGGACAGGGGGCCTACGAGCAGTACTTC
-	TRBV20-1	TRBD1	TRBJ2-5	CSARAGTGTQETQYF	TGCAGTGCTAGAGCCGGGACAGGGACCCAAGAGACCCAGTACTTC
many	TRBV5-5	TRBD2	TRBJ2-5	CASSPPLAGVVETQYF	TGTGCCAGCAGCCCGCCCCTAGCGGGAGTAGTTGAGACCCAGTACTTC
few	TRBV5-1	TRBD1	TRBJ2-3	CASSFPGGTDAQYF	TGCGCCAGCAGCTTCCCAGGGGGCACAGATGCGCAGTATTTT
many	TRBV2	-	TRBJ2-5	CASSQGTSYGGKETQYF	TGTGCCAGCAGTCAAGGCACCTCCTACGGGGGAAAAGAGACCCAGTACTTC
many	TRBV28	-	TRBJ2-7	CASSLRGPPYEQYF	TGTGCCAGCAGTTTGCGAGGACCACCCTACGAGCAGTACTTC
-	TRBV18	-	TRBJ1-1	CASSPLAISDSTREAFF	TGTGCCAGCTCACCACTTGCCATATCCGACTCTACCAGGGAAGCTTTCTTT
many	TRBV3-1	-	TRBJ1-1	CASSLTKTARVTEAFF	TGTGCCAGCAGCCTCACCAAGACGGCCCGCGTCACTGAAGCTTTCTTT
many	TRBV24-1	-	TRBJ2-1	CATSDPLRGPNNEQFF	TGTGCCACCAGTGATCCGCTACGGGGACCCAACAATGAGCAGTTCTTC
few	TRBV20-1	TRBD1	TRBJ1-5	CSAPLTGDQPQHF	TGCAGTGCCCCTCTAACAGGGGACCAGCCCCAGCATTTT
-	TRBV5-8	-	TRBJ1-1	CASSPRRLGGNTEAFF	TGTGCCAGCAGCCCACGTAGACTGGGGGGTAACACTGAAGCTTTCTTT
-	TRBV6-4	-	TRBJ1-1	CASSVNFEFPNTEAFF	TGTGCCAGCAGTGTAAATTTTGAGTTTCCGAACACTGAAGCTTTCTTT
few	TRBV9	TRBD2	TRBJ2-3	CASNPRLAETDTQYF	TGTGCCAGCAACCCGAGACTAGCTGAGACAGATACGCAGTATTTT
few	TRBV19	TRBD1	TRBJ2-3	CASRNRDSHTDTQYF	TGTGCCAGCAGAAACCGGGACAGTCACACAGATACGCAGTATTTT
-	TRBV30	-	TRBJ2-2	CACSRGALIDTGELFF	TGTGCCTGTAGCCGTGGGGCGCTCATTGACACCGGGGAGCTGTTTTTT
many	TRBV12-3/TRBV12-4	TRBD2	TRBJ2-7	CASSFRTSAAYEQYF	TGTGCCAGCAGTTTTAGGACTAGCGCGGCCTACGAGCAGTACTTC
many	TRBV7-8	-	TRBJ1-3	CASSLDNSGNTIYF	TGTGCCAGCAGCTTAGATAACTCTGGAAACACCATATATTTT
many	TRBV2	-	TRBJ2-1	CASRSQGSGEQFF	TGTGCCAGCAGGTCGCAGGGATCGGGTGAGCAGTTCTTC
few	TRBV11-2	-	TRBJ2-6	CASSLVPISTPTSGANVLTF	TGTGCCAGCAGCTTAGTACCGATAAGCACCCCTACGTCTGGGGCCAACGTCCTGACTTTC
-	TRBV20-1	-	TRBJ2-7	CSARLSGLSYEQYF	TGCAGTGCCCGACTAAGCGGTCTCTCCTACGAGCAGTACTTC
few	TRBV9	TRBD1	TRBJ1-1	CASSPLSGTGKAFF	TGTGCCAGCAGCCCCCTCTCCGGGACAGGGAAAGCTTTCTTT
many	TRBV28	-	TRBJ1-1	CASSLLLGGLWGSENTEAFF	TGTGCCAGCAGTTTACTCCTTGGGGGTCTATGGGGGTCCGAGAACACTGAAGCTTTCTTT
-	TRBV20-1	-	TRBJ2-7	CSAKDQAIGRSYEQYF	TGCAGTGCTAAAGATCAGGCTATTGGGCGCTCCTACGAGCAGTACTTC
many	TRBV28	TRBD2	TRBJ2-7	CASSLRWGGYEQYF	TGTGCCAGCAGTTTGAGGTGGGGGGGGTACGAGCAGTACTTC
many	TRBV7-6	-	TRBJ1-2	CASSLGFAGASYGYTF	TGTGCCAGCAGCTTAGGGTTCGCGGGGGCCAGCTATGGCTACACCTTC
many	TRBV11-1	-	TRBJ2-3	CASSLAPADTQYF	TGTGCCAGCAGCTTAGCCCCAGCGGATACGCAGTATTTT
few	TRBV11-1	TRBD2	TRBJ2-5	CASSLSSGRAQETQYF	TGTGCCAGCAGCTTGTCTAGCGGGAGGGCCCAAGAGACCCAGTACTTC
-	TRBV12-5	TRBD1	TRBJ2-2	CASGLYSLDRGTGELFF	TGTGCTAGTGGTTTGTACTCCTTGGACAGGGGCACCGGGGAGCTGTTTTTT
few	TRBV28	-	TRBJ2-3	CASTQRTDTQYF	TGTGCCAGCACGCAGAGGACAGATACGCAGTATTTT
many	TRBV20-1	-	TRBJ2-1	CSARRRDQGLDEQFF	TGCAGTGCTAGGCGCCGGGATCAAGGGTTGGATGAGCAGTTCTTC
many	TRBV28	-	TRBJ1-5	CASSLDGNQPQHF	TGTGCCAGCAGCTTAGACGGGAATCAGCCCCAGCATTTT
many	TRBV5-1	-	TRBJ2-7	CASSYPPGQMDYEQYF	TGTGCCAGCAGCTACCCCCCAGGGCAGATGGACTACGAGCAGTACTTC
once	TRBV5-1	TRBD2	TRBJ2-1	CASSPGLAGGPGNNEQFF	TGCGCCAGCAGCCCGGGACTAGCGGGAGGGCCGGGAAACAATGAGCAGTTCTTC
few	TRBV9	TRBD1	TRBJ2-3	CASSVGPTRQGAADTQYF	TGTGCCAGCAGCGTAGGCCCTACAAGACAGGGGGCGGCAGATACGCAGTATTTT
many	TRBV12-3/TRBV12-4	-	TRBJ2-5	CASTQTGYQETQYF	TGTGCCAGCACCCAGACCGGGTACCAAGAGACCCAGTACTTC
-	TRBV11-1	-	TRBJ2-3	CASKKKDSTDTQYF	TGTGCCAGCAAGAAAAAGGACAGCACAGATACGCAGTATTTT
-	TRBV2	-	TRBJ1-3	CASRSLLSGNTIYF	TGTGCCAGCAGGAGTCTTCTATCTGGAAACACCATATATTTT
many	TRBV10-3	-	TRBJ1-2	CAISGGANYGYTF	TGTGCCATCAGCGGGGGGGCCAACTATGGCTACACCTTC
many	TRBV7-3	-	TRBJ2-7	CASSMTPGYEQYF	TGTGCCAGCAGCATGACACCCGGCTACGAGCAGTACTTC
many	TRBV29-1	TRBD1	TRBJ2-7	CSVGQGSRYEQYF	TGCAGCGTGGGACAGGGGTCGAGGTACGAGCAGTACTTC
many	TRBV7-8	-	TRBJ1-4	CASSSVWGATNEKLFF	TGTGCCAGCAGCTCGGTGTGGGGGGCCACTAATGAAAAACTGTTTTTT
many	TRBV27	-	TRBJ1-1	CASSLRIVGTEAFF	TGTGCCAGCAGTTTACGGATTGTGGGCACTGAAGCTTTCTTT
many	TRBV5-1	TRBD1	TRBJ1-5	CASSSDRSSNQPQHF	TGCGCCAGCAGCTCGGACAGGTCGAGCAATCAGCCCCAGCATTTT
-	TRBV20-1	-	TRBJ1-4	CSARDLSTNEKLFF	TGCAGTGCTAGAGATTTGTCAACTAATGAAAAACTGTTTTTT